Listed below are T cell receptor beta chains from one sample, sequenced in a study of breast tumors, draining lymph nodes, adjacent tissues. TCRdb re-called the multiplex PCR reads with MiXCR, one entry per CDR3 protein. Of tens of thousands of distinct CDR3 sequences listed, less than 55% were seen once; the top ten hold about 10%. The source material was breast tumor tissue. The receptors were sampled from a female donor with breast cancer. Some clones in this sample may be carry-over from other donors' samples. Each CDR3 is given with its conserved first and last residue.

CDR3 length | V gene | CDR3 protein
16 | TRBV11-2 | CASSPSLAGGIYEQYF
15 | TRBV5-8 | CASSPEGKGQETQYF
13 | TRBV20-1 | CSARHGTGNTIYF
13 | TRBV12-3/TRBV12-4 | CASSLRSNEKLFF
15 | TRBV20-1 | CSASQGQLTTYGYTF
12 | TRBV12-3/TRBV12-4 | CASSGGTGTQYF
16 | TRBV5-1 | CASSLAVSLPGNTIYF
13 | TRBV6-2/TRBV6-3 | CASSPPGNYGHTF
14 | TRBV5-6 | CASSLLSGSNVLTF
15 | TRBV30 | CAWTTGLQNTGELFF
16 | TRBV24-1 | CATSEELAASYNEQFF
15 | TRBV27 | CASSPPGRGGNEQFF
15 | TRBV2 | CASRDKRPASYGYTF
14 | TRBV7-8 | CASSFGPNSYEQYF
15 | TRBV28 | CASSFFSGGGYEQYF
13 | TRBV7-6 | CASSMTGQGEQYF
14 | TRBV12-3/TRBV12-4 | CASSLNSFANEQFF
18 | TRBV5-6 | CASSLAGKRGSDQETQYF
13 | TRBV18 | CASSPGRDTEAFF
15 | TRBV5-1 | CASSLEPRGTGELFF
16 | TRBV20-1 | CSALGLAGGMKETQYF
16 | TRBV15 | CATSGDIAGGVDEQFF
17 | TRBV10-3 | CAISSPGLCSGANVLTF
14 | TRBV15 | CATRGGSRTDTQYF
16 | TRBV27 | CASSRTGTGAYNEQFF
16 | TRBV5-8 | CASTADGPLSYNEQFF
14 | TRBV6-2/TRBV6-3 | CASSYRGQTYGYTF
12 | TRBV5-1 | CASSPGQGFEHF
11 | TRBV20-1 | CSAFGGNTIYF
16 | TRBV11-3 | CASNFSRGARTDTQYF
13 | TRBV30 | CAWKLNRNYEQYF
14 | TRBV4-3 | CASSLGQGIGGYTF
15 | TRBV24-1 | CATSNNRDSWETQYF
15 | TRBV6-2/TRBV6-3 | CASSLRDANTDTQYF
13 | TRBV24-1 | CATSDRKNTEAFF
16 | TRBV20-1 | CSARLGAGIGGGGYTF
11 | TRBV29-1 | CSVDRGTEQYF
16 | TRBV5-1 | CASSSSGGTYTGELFF
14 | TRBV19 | CASSPGTGNNEQFF
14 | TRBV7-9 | CASSFTGTPSPLHF
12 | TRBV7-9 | CASSSSSYEQYF
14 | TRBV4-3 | CASSHGTGDTEAFF
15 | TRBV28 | CASSYRGGGTDTQYF
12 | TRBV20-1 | CSARGYSYEQYF
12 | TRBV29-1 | CSVGRGQGTQYF
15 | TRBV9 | CASSLDSAYTGGLFF
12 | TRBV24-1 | CATSDSNHGYTF
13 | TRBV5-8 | CASGVWGRNTEAF
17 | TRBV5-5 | CASSLTGTSGNTYEQYF
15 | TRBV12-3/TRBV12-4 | CASRDSAGDSYEQYF
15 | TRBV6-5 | CASSHSMTGANVLTF
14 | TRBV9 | CASSVEGAGGTQYF
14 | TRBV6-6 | CASSYGDSNEKLFF
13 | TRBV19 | CASSLGQNYGCTF